These 14 T cell receptor beta chains were all obtained from the same sample, sequenced in a study of T cells in severe cutaneous drug reactions. Carbamazepine had induced Stevens-Johnson syndrome or toxic epidermal necrolysis in the sequenced donors. Bulk and single-cell libraries used iRepertoire multiplex PCR with TCR subtype-specific primers. Each CDR3 protein gets one entry in TCRdb, which reprocessed the multiplex PCR reads and gives no DNA. The sample has tens of thousands of distinct CDR3 sequences. The sequencing input was PBMCs. The receptor source for this set is a human donor with toxic epidermal necrolysis, a severe cutaneous drug reaction.

This chain links TRBV27 with TRBJ2-5; without DNA, the TCRdb call of TRBD1 cannot be checked. The CDR3 has 14 amino acids. CDR1 MNHEY and CDR2 SMNVEV come from the germline V gene (reference sequence). The CDR3: CASSSWTTQETQYF.

The J gene is TRBJ1-1, the V gene TRBV5-1. CDR1 is SGHRS, CDR2 YFSETQ, per germline. This CDR3 comprises 14 residues. The CDR3 protein is CASSFGTLNTEAFF.

This clonotype counts as medium-sized by frequency. The V and J genes are TRBV6-6 and TRBJ2-1; TCRdb outputs TRBD2, but without DNA this stays unchecked. Looked up from germline, CDR1 is MNHNY and CDR2 is SVGAGI (reference sequence). This CDR3 has 14 residues. CDR3 region: CASRETSGIYEQFF.

The rearrangement links TRBV3-1 to TRBJ1-3. This CDR3 is 16 amino acids long. CDR1 LGHDT and CDR2 YNNKEL come from the germline V gene (reference sequence). This CDR3 is CASSQRRSVSGNTIYF.

The chain couples TRBV19 to TRBJ2-1; the D call of TRBD2 rests on TCRdb alone, since no DNA is present to check it. Germline V gives CDR1 LNHDA, CDR2 SQIVND (reference sequence). The CDR3 is 13 residues long. CDR3 region: CASSLLPSGEQFF.

The chain joins TRBV19 to TRBJ1-2. Germline V gene data show CDR1 as LNHDA and CDR2 as SQIVND (reference sequence). The CDR3 length is 13 residues. CDR3 sequence reads: CASRTNGVTGYTF.

The V and J genes are TRBV14 and TRBJ2-1; absent DNA, TCRdb's TRBD2 call cannot be checked. This CDR3 has 16 amino acids. The germline CDR1 and CDR2 sequences are SGHDN and FVKESK. Here the CDR3 reads CASSQGVVSSYNEQFF.

V is TRBV6-1 and J is TRBJ1-2. CDR1 and CDR2 (germline): MNHNS, SASEGT. The CDR3 loop spans 11 amino acids. The chain's CDR3 is CASKIGNGYTF.

The CDR3 spells CSVTQAGGPSYEQYF. The chain is built from TRBV29-1 and TRBJ2-7; TCRdb designates TRBD2, a call that cannot be tested without DNA. The CDR3 has 15 residues. Germline CDR1 and CDR2: SQVTM and ANQGSEA.

Frequency places this clonotype as medium-sized. The chain combines TRBV6-5 with TRBJ1-1. Germline V lookup: CDR1 MNHEY, CDR2 SVGAGI. The CDR3 sequence is 13 residues long. The CDR3 is CASSYRYGTEAFF.

The chain couples TRBV7-3 to TRBJ2-1. The CDR3 contains 13 residues. CDR1 and CDR2 from the germline V gene are SGHTA and FQGTGA. CDR3 region: CASSPNLGNEQFF. The variable domain in full, completed from reference TRBV7-3 and TRBJ2-1, reads GAGVSQTPSNKVTEKGKYVELRCDPISGHTALYWYRQSLGQGPEFLIYFQGTGAADDSGLPNDRFFAVRPEGSVSTLKIQRTERGDSAVYLCASSPNLGNEQFFGPGTRLTVL.

The chain uses TRBV4-1 and TRBJ2-1; as DNA is missing, the TRBD2 call by TCRdb cannot be tested. CDR1 MGHRA and CDR2 YSYEKL come from the germline V gene. The CDR3 runs 17 residues. CDR3: CASSRNKGRLVTDEQFF.

V is TRBV4-1 and J is TRBJ1-5; without DNA, the TCRdb call of TRBD1 cannot be checked. Germline loops: CDR1 MGHRA, CDR2 YSYEKL. The CDR3 is 14 amino acids. CDR3 sequence: CASSQDPGDQPQHF.

V usage is TRBV7-3 and J usage is TRBJ2-1; without DNA, the TCRdb call of TRBD2 cannot be checked. The germline V gene has CDR1 SGHTA and CDR2 FQGTGA. CDR3 length: 16 amino acids. CDR3 sequence reads: CASSRAGLAGYNEQFF.